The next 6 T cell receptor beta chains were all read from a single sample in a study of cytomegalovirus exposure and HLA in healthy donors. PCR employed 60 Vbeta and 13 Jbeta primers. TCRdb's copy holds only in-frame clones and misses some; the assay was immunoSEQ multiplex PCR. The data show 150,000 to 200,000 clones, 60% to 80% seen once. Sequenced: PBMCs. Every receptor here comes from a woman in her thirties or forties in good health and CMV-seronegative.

The CDR3 region is CASSPLTSINEQFF. CDR3 coding DNA: TGTGCCAGCAGCCCGTTGACTAGCATCAATGAGCAGTTCTTC. The chain joins TRBV7-8 to TRBJ2-1; 7 bases match TRBD2. CDR3 length: 14 amino acids. Germline values: CDR1 SGHVS, CDR2 FQNEAQ. Trimming cost V 5 bases and J 6 bases; bases outside gene matches: 7.

Written as DNA, the CDR3 is TGTGCCAGCAGCTTAGGGCAGGGGAGTAAGTACGAGCAGTACTTC. This encodes CASSLGQGSKYEQYF. V and J are TRBV7-6 and TRBJ2-7; D is possibly TRBD1 (6 bases). The CDR3 runs 15 residues. CDR1 is SGHVS and CDR2 is FNYEAQ in the germline V gene. The V end was cut by 1 base, the J end by 4 bases, with 14 bases between.

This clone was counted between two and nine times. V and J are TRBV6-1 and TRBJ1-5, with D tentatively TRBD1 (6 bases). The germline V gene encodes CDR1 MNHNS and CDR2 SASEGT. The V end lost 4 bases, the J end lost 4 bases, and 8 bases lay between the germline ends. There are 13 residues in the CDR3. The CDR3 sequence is CASSGQENQPQHF. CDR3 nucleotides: TGTGCCAGCAGTGGACAGGAGAATCAGCCCCAGCATTTT.

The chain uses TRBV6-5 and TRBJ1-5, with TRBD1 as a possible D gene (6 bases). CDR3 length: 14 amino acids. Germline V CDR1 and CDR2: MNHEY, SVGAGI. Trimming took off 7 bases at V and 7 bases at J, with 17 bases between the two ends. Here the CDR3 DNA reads TGTGCCAGCACCACACAGGGTCGTTACCAGCCCCAGCATTTT. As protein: CASTTQGRYQPQHF.

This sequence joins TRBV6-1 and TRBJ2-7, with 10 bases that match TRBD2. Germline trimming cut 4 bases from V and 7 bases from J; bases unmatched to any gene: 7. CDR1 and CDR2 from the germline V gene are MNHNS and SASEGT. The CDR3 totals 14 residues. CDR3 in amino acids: CASSALLAGSEQYF. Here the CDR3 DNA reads TGTGCCAGCAGTGCTCTACTAGCGGGGTCAGAGCAGTACTTC.

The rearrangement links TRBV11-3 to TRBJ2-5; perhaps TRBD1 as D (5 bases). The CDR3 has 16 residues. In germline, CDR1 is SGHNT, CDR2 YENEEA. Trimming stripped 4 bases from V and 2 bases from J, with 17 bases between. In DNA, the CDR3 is TGTGCCAGCAGCTCCCGTTGGGCGGACAAACAAGAGACCCAGTACTTC. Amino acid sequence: CASSSRWADKQETQYF.